The 19 T cell receptor beta chains given below trace back to one sample, sequenced in a study of identical twins. A single record per CDR3 protein comes from TCRdb applying MiXCR to the 5' RACE reads. This table has around 340,000 distinct CDR3 sequences, around 9.7% appearing once. Sequencing input: naive T cells sorted from blood. The receptors come from a woman aged 50 to 65 in good health.

The gene calls are TRBV5-5 and TRBJ2-7, with D perhaps TRBD2 (6 bases). V lost 5 bases and J lost 0, with 9 bases in between. CDR3 length equals 13 residues. Germline CDR1 reads SGHKS; CDR2 reads YYEKEE (reference sequence). The CDR3 protein is CASRISGSYEQYV. CDR3 coding DNA: TGTGCCAGCAGGATTAGCGGCTCCTACGAGCAGTACGTC.

This clonotype was counted ten times or more. The rearrangement links TRBV29-1 to TRBJ2-3; 7 bases are a match to TRBD2. The ends lost 3 bases at V and 4 bases at J; junction bases unmatched: 10. Germline CDR1 is SQVTM and CDR2 is ANQGSEA. The CDR3 runs to 15 residues. CDR3 region: CSVDASGTSADTQYF. The DNA for the CDR3 is TGCAGCGTTGATGCGAGCGGGACTTCCGCAGATACGCAGTATTTT.

This clonotype was observed a handful of times. The chain couples TRBV27 to TRBJ2-1; D is ambiguous. V lost 2 bases to trimming and J lost 5 bases, with 7 bases between them. Per the germline V gene, CDR1 is MNHEY and CDR2 is SMNVEV (reference sequence). This CDR3 contains 13 residues. The DNA of the CDR3 is TGTGCCAGCAGTTTACTAGACAACAATGAGCAGTTCTTC. This sequence encodes CASSLLDNNEQFF.

This clonotype appeared a few times. The V gene is TRBV28, the J gene TRBJ2-5; D remains ambiguous. The V end was cut by 1 base, the J end by 4 bases, with 10 bases between. The CDR3 has 14 residues. Per the germline V gene, CDR1 is MDHEN and CDR2 is SYDVKM. This CDR3 is CASSLFSSRETQYF. The CDR3 DNA sequence: TGTGCCAGCAGTTTATTCTCTAGTCGAGAGACCCAGTACTTC.

The chain recombines TRBV12-3 or TRBV12-4 with TRBJ1-1, with D possibly TRBD1 on 5 matching bases. The CDR3 runs to 14 residues. Trimming shortened V by 4 bases and J by 4 bases, and 13 bases separated the two germline ends. The CDR3 DNA is TGTGCCAGCAGTTATAAGGGAAGGGGCACTGAAGCTTTCTTT. It encodes CASSYKGRGTEAFF.

The CDR3 DNA is TGTGCCAGCAGTGACTCGAAGGGTATCAGGGAAGGGACAGATACGCAGTATTTT. Translated: CASSDSKGIREGTDTQYF. This chain joins TRBV6-4 and TRBJ2-3, with D tentatively TRBD1 (5 bases). This CDR3 region has 18 residues. Trimming cost V 0 bases and J 3 bases, with 19 bases left between them. Germline V CDR1 and CDR2: MRHNA, SNTAGT.

Regarding this clonotype: A much larger clonotype is one base distant, so this may be a read error. The CDR3 does not end in the conserved phenylalanine or tryptophan, so this is likely a read error. This chain joins TRBV11-3 and TRBJ1-1; D ambiguous. Trimming pared 1 base from V and 11 bases from J, leaving 17 bases between. The germline gives CDR1 SGHNT, CDR2 YENEEA. The CDR3 sequence is 14 residues long. CDR3 amino acids: CASSLVVGGNTAFC. As DNA, the CDR3 is TGTGCCAGCAGCTTAGTAGTAGGCGGTAATACGGCTTTCTGT.

This clonotype was found a few times. The genes are TRBV6-5 and TRBJ2-7; tentatively, D is TRBD2 (5 bases). Deletions cut 6 bases from V and 7 bases from J, with 13 bases between. CDR3 length: 12 residues. From germline, CDR1 is MNHEY and CDR2 SVGAGI. This CDR3 reads CASSRLGVEQYF. The CDR3 DNA reads TGTGCCAGCAGCCGCCTGGGAGTGGAGCAGTACTTC.

This clonotype was seen a few times. The rearrangement uses TRBV6-5 and TRBJ2-1; TRBD1 might be the D (6 bases). V lost 7 bases, J lost 9 bases, and 19 bases lay in between. Germline-derived CDR1 and CDR2 are MNHEY and SVGAGI. This CDR3 is built from 14 residues. This chain's CDR3 is CASTSPTGWGEQFF. DNA of the CDR3: TGTGCCAGCACGTCCCCGACAGGATGGGGTGAGCAGTTCTTC.

The chain couples TRBV4-1 to TRBJ2-5, with TRBD1 identical over 10 bases. This CDR3 is 16 amino acids long. Germline V gene sequence: CDR1 MGHRA, CDR2 YSYEKL. V lost 1 base and J lost 2; bases outside the gene matches: 4. CDR3 loop: CASSQGGTGVQETQYF. The CDR3 region has the DNA TGCGCCAGCAGCCAAGGGGGGACAGGGGTTCAAGAGACCCAGTACTTC.

This chain uses TRBV7-8 with TRBJ2-1, with 11 positions matching TRBD1. Looked up from germline, CDR1 is SGHVS and CDR2 is FQNEAQ. Trimming at V came to 5 bases and at J to 6 bases, leaving 9 bases not matched to a gene. The CDR3 has 16 amino acids. CDR3: CASSPRAGTGGNEQFF. The CDR3 nucleotides read TGTGCCAGCAGCCCTAGGGCCGGGACAGGGGGCAATGAGCAGTTCTTC.

The chain joins TRBV25-1 to TRBJ2-2; no reliable D call. The CDR3 sequence is 14 residues long. CDR1 is MGHDK and CDR2 is SYGVNS in the germline V gene. Deletions cut 4 bases from V and 1 base from J, with 7 bases between. The CDR3 coding sequence is TGTGCCAGCAGTGCTGGAATGAACACCGGGGAGCTGTTTTTT. Translated: CASSAGMNTGELFF.

This clonotype was recorded a few times. The chain links TRBV9 to TRBJ1-1, with unresolved D. Trimming removed 0 bases at V and 7 bases at J, with 10 bases between. Germline V gene lookup returns CDR1 SGDLS and CDR2 YYNGEE. The CDR3 runs to 13 residues. The CDR3 DNA reads as TGTGCCAGCAGCGTAGAGGATAGACTTGAAGCTTTCTTT. Its translation: CASSVEDRLEAFF.

This clonotype was detected ten times or more. The V call is TRBV10-3, the J call TRBJ2-5; 8 nucleotides line up with TRBD1. Germline CDR1 ENHRY, CDR2 SYGVKD. The length of the CDR3 is 14 residues. V dropped 3 bases and J dropped 5; count of bases not matched to a gene: 5. The CDR3 region has the DNA TGTGCCATCAGTGACGACAGGGGAGGCGAGACCCAGTACTTC. It translates to CAISDDRGGETQYF.

At least ten counts were recorded for this clonotype. The CDR3 here is CSARVPMAGNTDTQYF. The CDR3 DNA reads TGCAGTGCTAGAGTCCCGATGGCGGGAAACACAGATACGCAGTATTTT. The chain links TRBV20-1 to TRBJ2-3; a weak D match, TRBD2 (6 bases). Trimming left V 1 base short and J 2 bases short, with 16 bases between. The CDR3 length is 16 residues. Looked up from germline, CDR1 is DFQATT and CDR2 is SNEGSKA (reference sequence).

Many counts were recorded for this clonotype. The gene calls are TRBV20-1 and TRBJ2-3, with 14 bases lining up with TRBD2. J lost 7 bases, V lost 6 bases, and 9 bases had no gene match. In germline, CDR1 is DFQATT, CDR2 SNEGSKA (reference sequence). The CDR3 runs to 15 residues. In DNA form, the CDR3 reads TGCAGTGCCCCGGACGGGACTAGCGGGAGTTATACGCAGTATTTT. It encodes CSAPDGTSGSYTQYF.

A few counts support this clonotype. The chain combines TRBV3-1 with TRBJ2-3; 10 bases line up with TRBD2. Germline V lookup: CDR1 LGHDT, CDR2 YNNKEL (reference sequence). The trim removed 4 bases at V and 2 bases at J, leaving 6 bases unmatched. The CDR3 sequence is 16 residues long. The CDR3 protein is CASSRRTSGHTDTQYF. CDR3 sequence (DNA): TGTGCCAGCAGCCGACGGACTAGCGGACACACAGATACGCAGTATTTT.

This clonotype showed up many times. The chain employs TRBV5-1 and TRBJ2-7; 11 bases are shared with TRBD2. V lost 8 bases, J lost 3 bases, and 19 bases stayed unmatched. CDR3 length: 18 residues. Germline V gives CDR1 SGHRS, CDR2 YFSETQ. CDR3 DNA: TGCGCCAGTTTTCCGGGACTAGCGGAACCTCCCGGGGACTACGAGCAGTACGTC. Amino acid sequence: CASFPGLAEPPGDYEQYV.

The rearrangement joins TRBV20-1 to TRBJ2-3, with 7 bases fitting TRBD1. This CDR3 comprises 14 residues. The V segment lost 6 bases and the J segment 0 bases; nucleotides outside the gene matches: 6. Germline V lookup: CDR1 DFQATT, CDR2 SNEGSKA (reference sequence). The CDR3 reads CSARGTESTDTQYF. The CDR3 DNA reads TGCAGTGCCAGGGGGACGGAGAGCACAGATACGCAGTATTTT.